The source of this T cell receptor beta chain is a study of cytomegalovirus exposure and HLA in healthy donors. Notes on the study in general: In a later analysis, CMV-associated beta chains were mostly HLA-associated, it appeared.

As concerns this clone: Its antigen is unidentified.

V lost 1 base to trimming and J lost 4 bases; unmatched junction nucleotides: 4. This CDR3 spans 15 amino acids. Germline values: CDR1 SEHNR, CDR2 FQNEAQ (reference sequence). The PCR made use of 60 Vbeta and 13 Jbeta primers. Sequencing was performed with immunoSEQ multiplex PCR; in TCRdb, only in-frame clones are kept and a portion is missing. The profile shows 150,000 to 200,000 clones, about four fifths of them singletons. The gene calls are TRBV7-9 and TRBJ2-1, with 7 bases aligning to TRBD2. The sequencing input was PBMCs. The sequence came from a female donor in good health and CMV-seronegative. CDR3 region: CASSLESGDYNEQFF. CDR3 coding DNA: TGTGCCAGCAGCTTAGAGAGCGGGGATTACAATGAGCAGTTCTTC.